The next 6 T cell receptor beta chains were all read from a single sample in a study of blood T cell repertoires in COVID-19. TCRdb's table, derived via immunoSEQ multiplex PCR, lists solely in-frame clones and lacks some. The sample shows 200,000 to 300,000 clones, 84% of them seen only once. The specimen sequenced was peripheral blood. Receptors were obtained from a middle-aged man who had recovered from COVID-19.

The rearrangement uses TRBV7-6 and TRBJ2-5; 11 bases line up with TRBD2. J gave up 5 bases and V 3 bases, and 14 bases lay outside the gene matches. CDR1 and CDR2 from the germline V gene are SGHVS and FNYEAQ. The CDR3 extends over 18 amino acids. The chain's CDR3 is CASSFRADSGREGETQYF. The DNA for the CDR3 is TGTGCCAGCAGCTTTAGGGCAGATAGCGGGAGGGAAGGGGAGACCCAGTACTTC.

On this clone: This CDR3 is also generated by other DNA sequences in the sample. The V and J genes are TRBV4-1 and TRBJ2-5; 7 bases fit TRBD2. J lost 5 bases, V lost 1 base, and 4 bases had no gene match. CDR1 and CDR2 from the germline V gene are MGHRA and YSYEKL. This CDR3 region has 14 residues. The CDR3 nucleotides are TGCGCCAGCAGCCAAGTGGCGGGGGTTGAGACCCAGTACTTC. Translated: CASSQVAGVETQYF.

The chain joins TRBV6-5 to TRBJ2-1; 13 bases line up with TRBD2. Germline V gene lookup returns CDR1 MNHEY and CDR2 SVGAGI. After removal of 1 base from V and 6 bases from J, the junction contained 3 bases not matched to a gene. This CDR3 is built from 16 residues. The CDR3 sequence: CASSYFTSGGANEQFF. The CDR3 region has the DNA TGTGCCAGCAGTTACTTTACTAGCGGGGGGGCCAATGAGCAGTTCTTC.

This chain links TRBV7-9 with TRBJ1-6; D not resolved. V was cut by 5 bases and J by 6 bases, with 8 bases left in between. The CDR3 totals 13 residues. Germline values: CDR1 SEHNR, CDR2 FQNEAQ (reference sequence). The CDR3 reads CASSPQSNSPLHF. CDR3 DNA: TGTGCCAGCAGCCCACAGAGTAATTCACCCCTCCACTTT. The full variable domain, its missing parts supplied by reference TRBV7-9 and TRBJ1-6, is DTGVSQNPRHKITKRGQNVTFRCDPISEHNRLYWYRQTLGQGPEFLTYFQNEAQLEKSRLLSDRFSAERPKGSFSTLEIQRTEQGDSAMYLCASSPQSNSPLHFGNGTRLTVT.

This chain uses TRBV30 with TRBJ1-3; 10 bases agree with TRBD1. Trimming at V came to 5 bases and at J to 2 bases, leaving 0 bases not matched to a gene. The CDR3 consists of 13 residues. Germline assignment: CDR1 GTSNPN and CDR2 SVGIG (reference sequence). This chain's CDR3 is CAWDRGPGNTIYF. The CDR3 DNA follows: TGTGCCTGGGACAGGGGGCCTGGAAACACCATATATTTT. The entire variable domain, with the rest obtained from reference TRBV30 and TRBJ1-3, is as follows: SQTIHQWPATLVQPVGSPLSLECTVEGTSNPNLYWYRQAAGRGLQLLFYSVGIGQISSEVPQNLSASRPQDRQFILSSKKLLLSDSGFYLCAWDRGPGNTIYFGEGSWLTVV.

V is TRBV7-9 and J is TRBJ1-5, with D perhaps TRBD1 (5 bases). CDR1 and CDR2 (germline): SEHNR, FQNEAQ (reference sequence). The CDR3 is made up of 16 amino acids. V was trimmed by 0 bases and J by 4 bases, leaving 13 bases between them. The CDR3 DNA is TGTGCCAGCAGCTTAGCCTCACCCGGGGGAAATCAGCCCCAGCATTTT. It encodes CASSLASPGGNQPQHF.